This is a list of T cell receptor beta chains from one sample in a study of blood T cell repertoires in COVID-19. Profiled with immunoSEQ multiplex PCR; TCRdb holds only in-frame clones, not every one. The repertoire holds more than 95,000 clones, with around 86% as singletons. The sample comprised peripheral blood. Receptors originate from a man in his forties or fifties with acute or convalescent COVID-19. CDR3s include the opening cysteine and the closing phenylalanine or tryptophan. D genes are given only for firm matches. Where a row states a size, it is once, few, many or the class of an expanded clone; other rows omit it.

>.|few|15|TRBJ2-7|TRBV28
TGTGCCAGCAGTTTATCTGGCGGGACCCAGCCCGTGGAGTACTTC
CASSLSGGTQPVEYF
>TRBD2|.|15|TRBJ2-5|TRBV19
TGTGCCAGTAGTATTAGCAGCGGGGGGGCGGAGACCCAGTACTTC
CASSISSGGAETQYF
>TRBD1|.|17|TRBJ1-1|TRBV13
TGTGCCAGCAGCACAATGGACAGGGGGGCGGATTGGGGTGAAGCTTTCTTT
CASSTMDRGADWGEAFF
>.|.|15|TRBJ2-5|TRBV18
TGTGCCAGCTCACCACCAGGGAGTTTCCAAGAGACCCAGTACTTC
CASSPPGSFQETQYF
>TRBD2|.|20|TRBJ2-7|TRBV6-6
TGTGCCAGCAGCCGTAGAAACCCGACTAGCGGGAGTAGTAGGGTATACGAGCAGTACTTC
CASSRRNPTSGSSRVYEQYF
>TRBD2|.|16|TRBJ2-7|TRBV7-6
TGTGCCAGCAGCTCGGGACTAGCGGGACCAGCGTACGAGCAGTACTTC
CASSSGLAGPAYEQYF
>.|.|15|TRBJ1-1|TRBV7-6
TGTGCCAGCAGCTTCCGACTTGGGGGCGCGACTGAAGCTTTCTTT
CASSFRLGGATEAFF
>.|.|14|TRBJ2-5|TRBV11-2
TGTGCCAGCAGCTCAGACTACTACCAAGAGACCCAGTACTTC
CASSSDYYQETQYF
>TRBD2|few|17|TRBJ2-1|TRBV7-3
TGTGCCAGCAGCCTTCAGGAAGCGGGGGGGCTCTACAATGAGCAGTTCTTC
CASSLQEAGGLYNEQFF
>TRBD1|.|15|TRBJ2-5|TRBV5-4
TGTGCCAGCAGCCGGGACAGGCCACCCCAAGAGACCCAGTACTTC
CASSRDRPPQETQYF
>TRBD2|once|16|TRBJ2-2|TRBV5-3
TGTGCCAGAAGCTTGGTTGCTAGCGGGACCACCGGGGAGCTGTTTTTT
CARSLVASGTTGELFF
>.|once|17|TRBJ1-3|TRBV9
TGTGCCAGCAGCGACCAAGCGGGGGGCAGCTCTGGAAACACCATATATTTT
CASSDQAGGSSGNTIYF
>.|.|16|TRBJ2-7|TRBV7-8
TGTGCCAGCAGCTTACTGGACAGTGCAAACTCCTACGAGCAGTACTTC
CASSLLDSANSYEQYF
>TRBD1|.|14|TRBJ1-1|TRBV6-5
TGTGCCACCGGGAGCAGGGGGCTGGTCACTGAAGCTTTCTTT
CATGSRGLVTEAFF
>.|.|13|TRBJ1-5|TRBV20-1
TGCAGTGCTAGTCCACATAGCAATCAGCCCCAGCATTTT
CSASPHSNQPQHF
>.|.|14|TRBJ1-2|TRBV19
TGTGCCAGTAGTGAGGGACTTGTAGCCTATGGCTACACCTTC
CASSEGLVAYGYTF
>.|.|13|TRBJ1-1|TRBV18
TGTGCCAGCTCACCACTCGGGGGCACTGAAGCTTTCTTT
CASSPLGGTEAFF
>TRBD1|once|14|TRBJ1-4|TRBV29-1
TGCAGCGTCGCACAGGGGTATAAAGGTGAAAAACTGTTTTTT
CSVAQGYKGEKLFF
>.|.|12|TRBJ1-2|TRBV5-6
TGTGCCAGCAGCCCTCAGGGCTATGGCTACACCTTC
CASSPQGYGYTF
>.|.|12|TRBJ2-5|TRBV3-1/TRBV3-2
TGTGCCAGCAGACCAGGGCTAGAGACCCAGTACTTC
CASRPGLETQYF
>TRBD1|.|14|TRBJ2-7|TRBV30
TGTGCCTGGAGGGTACTGGACAGGACCTACGAGCAGTACTTC
CAWRVLDRTYEQYF
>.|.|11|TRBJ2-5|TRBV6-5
TGTGCCAGCAGTTTGCGTGAGACCCAGTACTTC
CASSLRETQYF
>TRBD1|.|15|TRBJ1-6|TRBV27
TGTGCCAGCAAACTAGGGGGGACAGGGTATTCACCCCTCCACTTT
CASKLGGTGYSPLHF
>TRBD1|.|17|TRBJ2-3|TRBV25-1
TGTGCCAGCAGTGACGGCAGAAGGGACAGGGGGCCAGATACGCAGTATTTT
CASSDGRRDRGPDTQYF
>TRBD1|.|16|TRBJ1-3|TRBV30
TGTGCCTGGACCCGCCGGGCAGGGGGCAACACGGACACCATATATTTT
CAWTRRAGGNTDTIYF
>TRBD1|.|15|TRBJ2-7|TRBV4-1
TGCGCCAGCAGCCCCTCCGACAGGGTATCCTACGAGCAGTACTTC
CASSPSDRVSYEQYF
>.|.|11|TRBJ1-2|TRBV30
TGTGCCTGGTATTACGGGGGGCGCCTCACCTTC
CAWYYGGRLTF
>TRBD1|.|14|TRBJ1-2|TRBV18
TGTGCCAGCTCACCCGGGACAGGGAACTATGGCTACACCTTC
CASSPGTGNYGYTF
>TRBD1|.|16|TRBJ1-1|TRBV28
TGTGCCAGCAGTGGAAAGCGGTACAGGGGAAGGACTGAAGCTTTCTTT
CASSGKRYRGRTEAFF
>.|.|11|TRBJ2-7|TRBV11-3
TGTGCCAGCAGCGACAATTTTGAGCAGTACTTC
CASSDNFEQYF
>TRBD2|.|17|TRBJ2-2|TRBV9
TGTGCCAGCAGCGAGCCCACTAGCGGGGGCGGTGGCGGGGAGCTGTTTTTT
CASSEPTSGGGGGELFF
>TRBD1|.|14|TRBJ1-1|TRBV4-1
TGCGCCAGCAGCCTCGGGACAGGGGAAACTGAAGCTTTCTTT
CASSLGTGETEAFF
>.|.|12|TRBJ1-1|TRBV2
TGTGCCAGCAACGACGCGGGGACTGAAGCTTTCTTT
CASNDAGTEAFF
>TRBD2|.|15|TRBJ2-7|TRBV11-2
TGTGCCAGCAGCTTAGGCGCGGGGGATGCCTACGAGCAGTACTTC
CASSLGAGDAYEQYF
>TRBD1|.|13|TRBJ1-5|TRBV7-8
TGTGCCAGCAGTTCGGACAGGGATCAGCCCCAGCATTTT
CASSSDRDQPQHF
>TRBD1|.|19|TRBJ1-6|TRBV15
TGTGCCACCAGCAGAGATTCCGGACAGGGGGCCGACTATAATTCACCCCTCCACTTT
CATSRDSGQGADYNSPLHF
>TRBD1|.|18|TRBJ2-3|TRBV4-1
TGCGCCAGCAGCCAAGATTCTTCGGGCAGGGGGCCCACAGATACGCAGTATTTT
CASSQDSSGRGPTDTQYF
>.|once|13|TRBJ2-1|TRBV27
TGTGCCAGCAGTTTATCGACGGGGTGGGAGCAGTTCTTC
CASSLSTGWEQFF
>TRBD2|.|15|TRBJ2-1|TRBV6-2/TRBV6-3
TGTGCCAGCAGCCCCGGGCGGGAGAGGTCCAATGAGCAGTTCTTC
CASSPGRERSNEQFF
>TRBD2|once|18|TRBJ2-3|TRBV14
TGTGCCAGAAAGACCGGAGGACTAGCGGGAGAGGGTACAGATACGCAGTATTTT
CARKTGGLAGEGTDTQYF
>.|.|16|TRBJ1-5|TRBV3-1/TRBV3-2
TGTGCCAGCAGCCAAGGGACAGACTATAGCAATCAGCCCCAGCATTTT
CASSQGTDYSNQPQHF
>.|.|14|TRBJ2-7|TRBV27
TGTGCCAGCGCCCCGGGCCCTAAAGAGGGTGAGCAGTACTTC
CASAPGPKEGEQYF